The T cell receptor beta chain under discussion was sequenced for a study of cytomegalovirus exposure and HLA in healthy donors. The CDR3 length is 15 residues. With 0 bases removed from V and 6 bases from J, the gap between germline ends came to 10 bases. Looked up from germline, CDR1 is SGDLS and CDR2 is YYNGEE. PCR used 60 Vbeta primers and 13 Jbeta primers. Profiling relied on immunoSEQ multiplex PCR, and the TCRdb table lists in-frame clones only, not all of them. The sample shows 98,000 or so clones, approximately 76% of them seen only once. Donors likely had unrecorded immune exposures despite being nominally healthy when sampled.

The receptor was derived from a middle-aged man in good health and CMV-seronegative. The specimen was PBMCs. This rearrangement joins TRBV9 to TRBJ1-6, with D possibly being TRBD1 (5 bases). The DNA for the CDR3 is TGTGCCAGCAGCGTAGAAGGACAATTTAATTCACCCCTCCACTTT. It specifies CASSVEGQFNSPLHF.